The 9 T cell receptor beta chains in this list originate from one sample, sequenced in a study of PD-L1 blockade in urothelial cancer. Generated by immunoSEQ multiplex PCR, the TCRdb table keeps only in-frame clones and is missing some. This sample has tens of thousands of clones, with 82% found just once. The source was PBMCs, collected around atezolizumab (anti-PD-L1) treatment. These receptor sequences come from a man aged 70 or older with urothelial cancer.

This clone is a singleton in its sample. V usage is TRBV19 and J usage is TRBJ2-6, with 8 bases that match TRBD2. Germline values: CDR1 LNHDA, CDR2 SQIVND (reference sequence). The CDR3 loop spans 17 amino acids. V shed 0 bases and J 0 bases; nucleotides not matched to a gene: 1. CDR3 bases: TGTGCCAGTAGTATAGACGGGAGGGCCTCTGGGGCCAACGTCCTGACTTTC. Protein product: CASSIDGRASGANVLTF.

The rearrangement joins TRBV4-3 to TRBJ2-3, with 9 bases fitting TRBD2. The trim removed 0 bases at V and 0 bases at J, leaving 7 bases unmatched. In germline, CDR1 is LGHNA, CDR2 YSLEER. This CDR3 has 18 residues. Written as DNA, the CDR3 is TGCGCCAGCAGCCAAGACAGGGCTAGCGGGGCCAGCACAGATACGCAGTATTTT. The encoded protein is CASSQDRASGASTDTQYF.

The J gene is TRBJ1-2, the V gene TRBV5-1, with TRBD1 identical over 9 bases. The CDR3 runs to 13 residues. Looked up from germline, CDR1 is SGHRS and CDR2 is YFSETQ. The V gene end was trimmed by 4 bases and the J gene end by 5 bases; junction bases not matched to a gene: 3. CDR3 nucleotides: TGCGCCAGCAGCGAGACAGGGGGTTATGGCTACACCTTC. It yields the protein CASSETGGYGYTF.

The sample holds one count of this clone. The chain uses TRBV7-2 and TRBJ2-5; possibly TRBD2 for D (6 bases). The germline V gene encodes CDR1 SGHTA and CDR2 FQGNSA. Between the trimmed V and J ends, which lost 1 base and 2 bases, there was a span of 8 bases. This CDR3 is built from 14 residues. CDR3 sequence (DNA): TGTGCCAGCAGCTTAGGGAGGGATCAAGAGACCCAGTACTTC. This encodes CASSLGRDQETQYF.

V and J are TRBV2 and TRBJ2-2, with 8 nucleotides matching TRBD2. Germline V CDR1 and CDR2: SNHLY, FYNNEI. CDR3 length equals 15 residues. The ends lost 4 bases at V and 3 bases at J; junction bases unmatched: 4. The CDR3 here is CASSATSAYTGELFF. As DNA, the CDR3 is TGTGCCAGCAGTGCGACTAGCGCATACACCGGGGAGCTGTTTTTT.

This clone turned up a few times. The V gene is TRBV14, the J gene TRBJ1-2; D gene uncertain. Germline V gives CDR1 SGHDN, CDR2 FVKESK. The CDR3 sequence is 13 residues long. Trimming took off 5 bases at V and 4 bases at J, with 11 bases between the two ends. The CDR3 is CASSGSRSYGYTF. In nucleotides, the CDR3 is TGTGCCAGCAGCGGGAGCCGAAGCTATGGCTACACCTTC.

This chain links TRBV19 with TRBJ2-7; 10 positions match TRBD1. The CDR3 consists of 15 residues. Germline V lookup: CDR1 LNHDA, CDR2 SQIVND (reference sequence). Trimming took 1 base from V and 2 from J; bases not matched to a gene: 2. This CDR3 reads CASSIGDRGPYEQYF. The CDR3 DNA is TGTGCCAGTAGTATAGGGGACAGGGGCCCCTACGAGCAGTACTTC.

Here the CDR3 reads CASSLGPAGANNEQFF. CDR3 nucleotides: TGTGCCAGCAGCTTAGGCCCCGCGGGCGCGAATAATGAGCAGTTCTTC. The V call is TRBV7-2, the J call TRBJ2-1, with a possible D match to TRBD2 (5 bases). The CDR3 runs to 16 residues. V lost 1 base to trimming and J lost 7 bases, with 17 bases between them. The germline V gene has CDR1 SGHTA and CDR2 FQGNSA. Full variable domain (outside the CDR3, taken from reference TRBV7-2 and TRBJ2-1): GAGVSQSPSNKVTEKGKDVELRCDPISGHTALYWYRQSLGQGLEFLIYFQGNSAPDKSGLPSDRFSAERTGGSVSTLTIQRTQQEDSAVYLCASSLGPAGANNEQFFGPGTRLTVL.

This clone has only one observation. The rearrangement joins TRBV2 to TRBJ1-1; TRBD1 agrees at 10 bases. With 6 bases clipped from V and 6 bases from J, the junction kept 1 base outside the gene matches. From germline, CDR1 is SNHLY and CDR2 FYNNEI. This CDR3 comprises 12 residues. The DNA of the CDR3 is TGTGCCAGCAGGGGACAGGGGCCTGAAGCTTTCTTT. Translating gives CASRGQGPEAFF.